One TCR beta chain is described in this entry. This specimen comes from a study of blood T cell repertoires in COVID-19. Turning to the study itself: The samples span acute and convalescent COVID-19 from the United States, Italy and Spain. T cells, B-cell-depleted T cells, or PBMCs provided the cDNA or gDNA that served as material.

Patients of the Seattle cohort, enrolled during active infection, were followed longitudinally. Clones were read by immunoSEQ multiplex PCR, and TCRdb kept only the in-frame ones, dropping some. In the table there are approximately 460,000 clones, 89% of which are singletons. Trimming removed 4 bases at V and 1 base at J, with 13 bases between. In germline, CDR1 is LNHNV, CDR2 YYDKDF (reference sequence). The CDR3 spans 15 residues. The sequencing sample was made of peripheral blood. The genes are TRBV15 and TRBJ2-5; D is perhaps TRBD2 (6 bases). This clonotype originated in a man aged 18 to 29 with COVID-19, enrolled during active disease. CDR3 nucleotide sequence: TGTGCCACCAGCAACTGGCGGGGAACCCAAGAGACCCAGTACTTC. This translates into CATSNWRGTQETQYF.